Given below is one T cell receptor (beta chain) in context. The target antigen is unknown. These data belong to a study of vaccination effects on CD4 cells after COVID-19. The J segment lost 8 bases and the V segment lost 4 bases, leaving 9 bases of the junction unmatched. The CDR3 loop spans 14 amino acids. In germline, CDR1 is SNHLY, CDR2 FYNNEI. Sequencing was preceded by expansion of antigen-specific CD4+ T cells with viral peptide pools in the ViraFEST assay. Cultured cells yielded isolated CD4+ T cells after less than 11 days. Sequencing used immunoSEQ multiplex PCR; TCRdb keeps in-frame clones, though not all of them. The repertoire has roughly 15,000 clones, around 76% of them found once; the top ten carry 25%.

The material was CD4+ T cells from PBMCs cultured with HCoV-229E spike peptides, obtained before COVID-19 vaccination. This TCR was recovered from a human donor who received a COVID-19 vaccine. This chain uses TRBV2 with TRBJ1-2, with 8 positions matching TRBD1. Here the CDR3 reads CASSGTGRGRGYTF. The CDR3, as DNA: TGTGCCAGCAGTGGGACAGGGCGGGGTCGGGGCTACACCTTC.